The 29 T cell receptor beta chains reported below all come from one sample, sequenced in a study of T-cell reconstitution after alpha-beta-depleted transplantation in children. Unique molecular identifiers were incorporated into the prepared TCRbeta library. TCRdb independently ran MiXCR on the PCR reads; one entry per CDR3 protein. The repertoire consists of about 420,000 distinct CDR3 sequences, with 15% to 20% occurring once and the leading ten covering around 28%. The sample in question was PBMCs, mostly from graft donor cells, obtained 360 days after TCRalphabeta/CD19-depleted stem cell transplant. Receptors originate from a boy under three years old who had a stem cell transplant for Wiskott-Aldrich syndrome, so the T cells may come from the graft donor.

This chain uses TRBV5-1 with TRBJ2-1; D not resolved. Deletions cut 4 bases from V and 4 bases from J, with 12 bases between. This CDR3 has 14 residues. CDR1 is SGHRS, CDR2 YFSETQ, per germline. The CDR3, as DNA: TGCGCCAGCAGCCCTTCGGCAGCATACAATGAGCAGTTCTTC. This sequence encodes CASSPSAAYNEQFF.

This clonotype was counted between two and nine times. The chain uses TRBV7-2 and TRBJ2-7; D perhaps matches TRBD1 (6 bases). The germline V gene has CDR1 SGHTA and CDR2 FQGNSA. CDR3 length: 14 amino acids. Trimming cost V 5 bases and J 2 bases, with 13 bases left between them. The CDR3 here is CASSLRQAPYEQYF. The DNA for the CDR3 is TGTGCCAGCAGCCTTAGACAGGCCCCCTACGAGCAGTACTTC.

This clonotype was observed a handful of times. The chain uses TRBV18 and TRBJ2-2; tentatively, D is TRBD1 (6 bases). V lost 3 bases to trimming and J lost 4 bases, with 12 bases between them. The CDR3 is 15 amino acids. Per germline, CDR1 KGHSH and CDR2 LQKENI. The CDR3 DNA follows: TGTGCCAGCTCACCCACAGGGCCTATCACCGGGGAGCTGTTTTTT. Protein product: CASSPTGPITGELFF.

The chain links TRBV20-1 to TRBJ2-3; a weak D match, TRBD2 (5 bases). This CDR3 spans 13 amino acids. The ends were cut back, 6 bases at V and 2 bases at J, with 12 bases in the middle. Germline values: CDR1 DFQATT, CDR2 SNEGSKA (reference sequence). The CDR3, as DNA: TGCAGTGCGCCTGGTCGGGACACAGATACGCAGTATTTT. Translation gives CSAPGRDTDTQYF.

The V and J genes are TRBV28 and TRBJ1-2, with D uncertain. This CDR3 is 12 amino acids long. Trimming took off 6 bases at V and 2 bases at J, with 7 bases between the two ends. The germline V gene has CDR1 MDHEN and CDR2 SYDVKM. CDR3: CASSSLNYGYTF. The DNA of the CDR3 is TGTGCCAGCAGCTCTTTAAACTATGGCTACACCTTC.

This clonotype was seen more than once but under ten times. The rearrangement uses TRBV5-1 and TRBJ2-1; D unresolved. CDR1 is SGHRS, CDR2 YFSETQ, per germline. The V end was cut by 0 bases, the J end by 12 bases, with 13 bases between. CDR3 length: 13 residues. The CDR3 sequence is CASSLGPPGLQFF. The CDR3 nucleotides read TGCGCCAGCAGCTTGGGCCCCCCTGGGCTGCAGTTCTTC.

Ten or more counts support this clonotype. The chain has TRBV6-5 and TRBJ1-1, with a weak D call TRBD1 (5 bases). CDR3 length: 14 residues. Germline lookup yields CDR1 MNHEY and CDR2 SVGAGI. Trimming shortened V by 0 bases and J by 1 base, and 6 bases separated the two germline ends. DNA of the CDR3: TGTGCCAGCAGTTACTCTAGGGGGAACACTGAAGCTTTCTTT. Translating it yields CASSYSRGNTEAFF.

The chain recombines TRBV24-1 with TRBJ2-1; no clear D gene. Per the germline V gene, CDR1 is KGHDR and CDR2 is SFDVKD. CDR3 length: 16 amino acids. Trimming removed 2 bases from V and 6 bases from J, with 16 bases in between. The CDR3, as DNA: TGTGCCACCAGTGATTCGCTTTACGGCTGGGGCAATGAGCAGTTCTTC. This sequence encodes CATSDSLYGWGNEQFF.

This clonotype showed up just a few times. The V gene is TRBV27, the J gene TRBJ2-1; 12 bases are a match to TRBD2. This CDR3 comprises 15 residues. Germline assignment: CDR1 MNHEY and CDR2 SMNVEV (reference sequence). Germline trimming cut 7 bases from V and 7 bases from J; bases unmatched to any gene: 8. CDR3 region: CASNPTSGRNNEQFF. CDR3 nucleotide sequence: TGTGCCAGCAACCCGACTAGCGGGAGAAATAATGAGCAGTTCTTC.

This clonotype was counted only a few times. The chain uses TRBV10-3 and TRBJ1-2; D is unresolved. Trimming took off 6 bases at V and 3 bases at J, with 11 bases between the two ends. The germline CDR1 and CDR2 sequences are ENHRY and SYGVKD. The CDR3 spans 13 residues. CDR3 loop: CAISGPLDYGYTF. The CDR3 nucleotides read TGTGCCATCAGCGGGCCCCTCGACTATGGCTACACCTTC.

This clonotype was seen a handful of times. This sequence joins TRBV5-4 and TRBJ2-1; D is unclear. The V gene's germline CDR1 is SGHNT and CDR2 YYREEE (reference sequence). This CDR3 is 12 amino acids long. V dropped 1 base and J dropped 7 bases, with 6 bases sitting between them. The CDR3 DNA sequence: TGTGCCAGCAGCTTGTACTGGAATGAGCAGTTCTTC. Translation: CASSLYWNEQFF. The variable domain in full, completed from reference TRBV5-4 and TRBJ2-1, reads ETGVTQSPTHLIKTRGQQVTLRCSSQSGHNTVSWYQQALGQGPQFIFQYYREEENGRGNFPPRFSGLQFPNYSSELNVNALELDDSALYLCASSLYWNEQFFGPGTRLTVL.

This clonotype was observed a few times. This chain joins TRBV5-1 and TRBJ2-1; TRBD1 agrees at 7 bases. Looked up from germline, CDR1 is SGHRS and CDR2 is YFSETQ. V gave up 2 bases and J gave up 9 bases; unmatched junction bases: 11. The length of the CDR3 is 15 residues. CDR3 loop: CASSFWTGSVSEQFF. The DNA of the CDR3 is TGCGCCAGCAGCTTTTGGACAGGAAGCGTTAGTGAGCAGTTCTTC.

In its sample, this clonotype was seen a few times. The V gene is TRBV5-6, the J gene TRBJ2-2; either TRBD1 or TRBD2 may supply D (6 bases each). This CDR3 is 14 amino acids long. From germline, CDR1 is SGHDT and CDR2 YYEEEE. The germline V and J ends were trimmed by 4 bases and 3 bases, with 10 bases remaining between them. Here the CDR3 DNA reads TGTGCCAGCAGCCGAGGGGGGTACACCGGGGAGCTGTTTTTT. It translates to CASSRGGYTGELFF.

This clonotype was seen more than once but under ten times. The chain couples TRBV20-1 to TRBJ1-1, with D hard to call. V lost 5 bases, J lost 0 bases, and 4 bases lay in between. This CDR3 is built from 11 residues. The V gene's germline CDR1 is DFQATT and CDR2 SNEGSKA (reference sequence). DNA of the CDR3: TGCAGTGCTGCCTTGAACACTGAAGCTTTCTTT. Its translation: CSAALNTEAFF.

The rearrangement joins TRBV6-5 to TRBJ1-4; D not resolved. Per germline, CDR1 MNHEY and CDR2 SVGAGI. Trimming cost V 2 bases and J 0 bases, with 7 bases left between them. CDR3 length: 15 amino acids. The CDR3 sequence is CASSYGVATNEKLFF. Written as DNA, the CDR3 is TGTGCCAGCAGTTACGGGGTTGCAACTAATGAAAAACTGTTTTTT.

This chain uses TRBV6-1 with TRBJ2-4; D may match TRBD1 or TRBD2 (5 bases each). This CDR3 has 14 residues. Trimming took off 8 bases at V and 1 base at J, with 12 bases between the two ends. Germline V gene sequence: CDR1 MNHNS, CDR2 SASEGT. CDR3 residues: CASRLWDAKNIQYF. For the CDR3, the DNA is TGTGCCAGCCGGCTTTGGGACGCCAAAAACATTCAGTACTTC.

This clonotype was seen at least ten times. One end of the junction varies from germline; a read error may be responsible. This chain links TRBV28 with TRBJ2-3; tentatively, D is TRBD1 (5 bases). The germline V gene has CDR1 MDHEN and CDR2 SYDVKM. CDR3 length: 13 amino acids. CDR3 region: CASSFGTGQRQGF. CDR3 DNA: TGTGCCAGCAGCTTTGGCACCGGACAACGGCAGGGTTTT.

Only a few counts were recorded for this clonotype. The chain joins TRBV29-1 to TRBJ2-1, with D perhaps TRBD2 (6 bases). The CDR3 extends over 14 amino acids. The V end was cut by 4 bases, the J end by 9 bases, with 19 bases between. Germline-derived CDR1 and CDR2 are SQVTM and ANQGSEA. The CDR3 loop is CSVGQGLSPTEQFF. The CDR3 region has the DNA TGCAGCGTTGGGCAGGGACTGTCCCCGACTGAGCAGTTCTTC.

This clonotype has ten or more counts. The J gene is TRBJ1-1, the V gene TRBV5-1; no firm D call. V dropped 4 bases and J dropped 7 bases, with 11 bases sitting between them. CDR3 length: 12 amino acids. From germline, CDR1 is SGHRS and CDR2 YFSETQ. CDR3 bases: TGCGCCAGCAGCCAACGTTGGGGTGAAGCTTTCTTT. Amino acid sequence: CASSQRWGEAFF.

The chain combines TRBV6-5 with TRBJ1-2; D is unresolved. Trimming pared 2 bases from V and 0 bases from J, leaving 10 bases between. The CDR3 totals 15 residues. Germline loops: CDR1 MNHEY, CDR2 SVGAGI. DNA for the CDR3: TGTGCCAGCAGTTACGGGCCAGTTACTAACTATGGCTACACCTTC. It specifies CASSYGPVTNYGYTF.

The rearrangement joins TRBV29-1 to TRBJ1-2; D is uncertain. This CDR3 has 15 residues. Per germline, CDR1 SQVTM and CDR2 ANQGSEA. Trimming took 7 bases from V and 0 from J, leaving 18 bases between them. CDR3 sequence (DNA): TGCAGCGCCCCGGGAACTTGGGGATCTAACTATGGCTACACCTTC. It translates to CSAPGTWGSNYGYTF.

The chain combines TRBV6-1 with TRBJ2-1; the match to TRBD2 covers 10 bases. CDR1 is MNHNS and CDR2 is SASEGT in the germline V gene. V lost 5 bases, J lost 3 bases, and 7 bases stayed unmatched. The CDR3 has 16 residues. The CDR3 sequence: CASSRSGGVFYNEQFF. The DNA for the CDR3 is TGTGCCAGCAGTCGGAGCGGGGGGGTGTTCTACAATGAGCAGTTCTTC.

The chain recombines TRBV7-9 with TRBJ2-1; TRBD2 might be the D (7 bases). CDR3 length: 14 residues. Germline loops: CDR1 SEHNR, CDR2 FQNEAQ (reference sequence). V lost 2 bases, J lost 8 bases, and 13 bases lay in between. The CDR3 loop reads CASSLLRGGDEQFF. CDR3 coding DNA: TGTGCCAGCAGCTTACTCAGGGGAGGGGATGAGCAGTTCTTC.

The sample holds a few counts of this clonotype. The rearrangement uses TRBV24-1 and TRBJ2-1, with 13 bases matching TRBD2. Germline V gene sequence: CDR1 KGHDR, CDR2 SFDVKD. Trimming cost V 0 bases and J 10 bases; bases outside gene matches: 5. The CDR3 is 16 amino acids. Written as DNA, the CDR3 is TGTGCCACCAGTGATTTGACTAGCGGGAGGGCCGACGAGCAGTTCTTC. Translation: CATSDLTSGRADEQFF.

This clonotype was recorded many times. The chain carries TRBV29-1 and TRBJ2-3; a possible D gene is TRBD2 (6 bases). The ends were cut back, 7 bases at V and 0 bases at J, with 11 bases in the middle. This CDR3 comprises 13 residues. Germline assignment: CDR1 SQVTM and CDR2 ANQGSEA. CDR3: CSARDSSTDTQYF. In DNA, the CDR3 is TGCAGCGCCCGGGACTCCAGCACAGATACGCAGTATTTT.

The J gene is TRBJ2-3, the V gene TRBV6-5, with TRBD2 matching over 7 bases. This CDR3 spans 16 amino acids. The junction had 12 bases not matched to a gene; V was cut back by 4 bases and J by 5 bases. CDR1 MNHEY and CDR2 SVGAGI come from the germline V gene. Here the CDR3 DNA reads TGTGCCAGCAGTTCCGCAATGGCGGGAGAATTAGATACGCAGTATTTT. It translates to CASSSAMAGELDTQYF.

The chain carries TRBV2 and TRBJ1-2; D is undetermined. The CDR3 totals 11 residues. V dropped 8 bases and J dropped 8 bases, with 12 bases sitting between them. Germline V gene lookup returns CDR1 SNHLY and CDR2 FYNNEI. The CDR3 DNA sequence: TGTGCCAGCTTATTCCAAAGCGGCTACACCTTC. It encodes CASLFQSGYTF.

J is TRBJ2-5 and V is TRBV7-9; 7 bases match TRBD1. From germline, CDR1 is SEHNR and CDR2 FQNEAQ (reference sequence). The CDR3 is 15 residues long. V shed 6 bases and J 7 bases; nucleotides not matched to a gene: 14. The CDR3 sequence: CASSLTTGSLGTQYF. Here the CDR3 DNA reads TGTGCCAGCAGTTTGACGACAGGGTCCCTAGGGACCCAGTACTTC.

For the CDR3, the DNA is TGTGCCAGCAGCGACGGACAGACGAACACCGGGGAGCTGTTTTTT. As protein: CASSDGQTNTGELFF. V and J are TRBV7-9 and TRBJ2-2, with D tentatively TRBD1 (6 bases). The V and J ends lost 5 bases and 0 bases respectively, with 10 bases between them. The CDR3 contains 15 residues. Germline CDR1 is SEHNR and CDR2 is FQNEAQ (reference sequence).